This passage covers 29 T cell receptor beta chains from one sample sequenced in a study of T-cell memory formation after mild COVID-19. MiXCR, applied by TCRdb to the 5' RACE reads, yields one record per CDR3 protein. The sample holds under 400,000 distinct CDR3 sequences; 20% to 25% are singletons and the top ten take about an eighth. Sequencing was performed on PBMCs or a T cell subset sorted from them (not recorded which). These receptors came from an adult woman who had mild COVID-19 (a few samples of this study predate the infection). Cell type and time point are not known.

The chain links TRBV7-3 to TRBJ1-2; D is perhaps TRBD1 (6 bases). This CDR3 region has 15 residues. V dropped 4 bases and J dropped 0 bases, with 12 bases sitting between them. Germline lookup yields CDR1 SGHTA and CDR2 FQGTGA. In DNA form, the CDR3 reads TGTGCCAGCAGCTCGGGGGGCATTACTAACTATGGCTACACCTTC. As protein: CASSSGGITNYGYTF.

This clonotype was seen only a few times. This chain links TRBV20-1 with TRBJ2-1, with D tentatively TRBD1 (6 bases). The germline V gene has CDR1 DFQATT and CDR2 SNEGSKA (reference sequence). V lost 0 bases and J lost 9, with 18 bases in between. The CDR3 consists of 15 residues. For the CDR3, the DNA is TGCAGTGCTAGAGATCTTCGCAGGGAAGGGGGTGAGCAGTTCTTC. Translating gives CSARDLRREGGEQFF.

The CDR3 nucleotides read TGCAGCGTTGATCGGCAGGGCGAGCAGTACTTC. Translation gives CSVDRQGEQYF. The chain is built from TRBV29-1 and TRBJ2-7; D is perhaps TRBD1 (5 bases). Trimming pared 3 bases from V and 6 bases from J, leaving 9 bases between. Germline V gene lookup returns CDR1 SQVTM and CDR2 ANQGSEA. This CDR3 is built from 11 residues.

The chain links TRBV7-2 to TRBJ2-1; D is undetermined. The CDR3 consists of 16 residues. CDR1 is SGHTA and CDR2 is FQGNSA in the germline V gene. Trimming took off 1 base at V and 0 bases at J, with 10 bases between the two ends. CDR3 DNA: TGTGCCAGCAGCTTAGATACGGCGAGCTCCTACAATGAGCAGTTCTTC. It yields the protein CASSLDTASSYNEQFF.

The sample holds a few counts of this clonotype. The V call is TRBV20-1, the J call TRBJ2-7; D unresolved. This CDR3 is 12 amino acids long. In germline, CDR1 is DFQATT, CDR2 SNEGSKA (reference sequence). V lost 4 bases to trimming and J lost 5 bases, with 12 bases between them. The CDR3 DNA is TGCAGTGCTACCTTGGGGATCAACGAGCAGTACTTC. Its protein product is CSATLGINEQYF.

This rearrangement joins TRBV15 to TRBJ2-2, with D possibly being TRBD1 or TRBD2 (5 bases each). In germline, CDR1 is LNHNV, CDR2 YYDKDF (reference sequence). Trimming cost V 10 bases and J 0 bases, with 9 bases left between them. The CDR3 sequence is 13 residues long. This chain's CDR3 is CAIGTANTGELFF. CDR3 sequence (DNA): TGTGCCATCGGGACGGCGAACACCGGGGAGCTGTTTTTT.

With respect to this clonotype: The limits of the CDR3 on the DNA are not certain, so only TCRdb's listed CDR3 is given. This chain joins TRBV21-1 and TRBJ1-4; TRBD1 is the table's D call and was not checked against the DNA. TRBV21-1 is a recognized pseudogene. Ends included, the CDR3 has 14 residues. The CDR3: CASAVGPGSRMLFF.

This clonotype was observed a few times. The V gene is TRBV6-2 or TRBV6-3, the J gene TRBJ2-7; D is uncertain. The germline V and J ends were trimmed by 8 bases and 2 bases, with 10 bases remaining between them. Germline V gene data show CDR1 as MNHEY and CDR2 as SVGEGT. The CDR3 runs to 12 residues. The CDR3 loop reads CASHDRTYEQYF. The CDR3 DNA follows: TGTGCCAGCCACGACCGAACCTACGAGCAGTACTTC.

This sequence joins TRBV12-3 or TRBV12-4 and TRBJ1-4; TRBD1 might be the D (5 bases). Deletions cut 7 bases from V and 7 bases from J, with 16 bases between. The CDR3 has 14 amino acids. CDR3 loop: CASKRDRWGEKLFF. The DNA of the CDR3 is TGTGCCAGCAAAAGAGACAGATGGGGTGAAAAACTGTTTTTT.

The rearrangement uses TRBV15 and TRBJ2-2; TRBD2 might be the D (6 bases). CDR3 length equals 14 residues. The V and J ends lost 0 bases and 7 bases respectively, with 9 bases between them. The V gene's germline CDR1 is LNHNV and CDR2 YYDKDF (reference sequence). CDR3 nucleotides: TGTGCCACCAGCAGAGATCGGGGGTTCGGGGAGCTGTTTTTT. Translated: CATSRDRGFGELFF. The entire variable domain, with the rest obtained from reference TRBV15 and TRBJ2-2, is as follows: DAMVIQNPRYQVTQFGKPVTLSCSQTLNHNVMYWYQQKSSQAPKLLFHYYDKDFNNEADTPDNFQSRRPNTSFCFLDIRSPGLGDTAMYLCATSRDRGFGELFFGEGSRLTVL.

Only a few counts were recorded for this clonotype. J is TRBJ2-5 and V is TRBV29-1, with 8 bases aligning to TRBD1. The CDR3 sequence is 13 residues long. Germline V CDR1 and CDR2: SQVTM, ANQGSEA. The J segment lost 6 bases and the V segment lost 5 bases, leaving 8 bases of the junction unmatched. The CDR3 spells CSVRAGGRQTQYF. For the CDR3, the DNA is TGCAGCGTTCGTGCAGGGGGCCGGCAGACCCAGTACTTC.

V is TRBV7-8 and J is TRBJ1-3, with D possibly TRBD1 on 5 matching bases. Germline lookup yields CDR1 SGHVS and CDR2 FQNEAQ. Trimming pared 6 bases from V and 0 bases from J, leaving 12 bases between. CDR3 length: 15 amino acids. The CDR3 is CASRSGTISGNTIYF. The DNA for the CDR3 is TGTGCCAGCAGATCCGGGACTATCTCTGGAAACACCATATATTTT.

Only a few counts were recorded for this clonotype. The rearrangement links TRBV12-3 or TRBV12-4 to TRBJ2-1; 10 bases fit TRBD2. J was trimmed by 15 bases and V by 6 bases; bases with no gene match: 8. This CDR3 region has 12 residues. The CDR3 sequence: CASSKSGGARFF. The CDR3, as DNA: TGTGCCAGCAGCAAAAGCGGGGGGGCCCGGTTCTTC.

The chain combines TRBV4-1 with TRBJ1-2, with D uncertain. Deletions cut 0 bases from V and 1 base from J, with 9 bases between. This CDR3 is 15 amino acids long. CDR1 and CDR2 from the germline V gene are MGHRA and YSYEKL. This chain's CDR3 is CASSQELHDNYGYTF. The DNA of the CDR3 is TGCGCCAGCAGCCAAGAGCTGCATGATAACTATGGCTACACCTTC.

This clonotype was recorded a few times. This chain joins TRBV6-1 and TRBJ1-5, with 11 bases fitting TRBD1. The germline gives CDR1 MNHNS, CDR2 SASEGT. This CDR3 is 15 amino acids long. J gave up 5 bases and V 7 bases, and 7 bases lay outside the gene matches. The CDR3 region has the DNA TGTGCCAGCAAGGACAGGGGGCTTGTAGATCAGCCCCAGCATTTT. Translation: CASKDRGLVDQPQHF.

J is TRBJ1-5 and V is TRBV20-1; possibly TRBD1 for D (6 bases). CDR3 size: 16 residues. The germline V gene encodes CDR1 DFQATT and CDR2 SNEGSKA (reference sequence). The V gene lost 2 bases and the J gene lost 11 bases, with 25 bases spanning the gap. The CDR3 loop reads CSARPSTGGGWMAQHF. The CDR3 DNA sequence: TGCAGTGCTAGACCCTCGACAGGTGGGGGGTGGATGGCCCAGCATTTT.

This clonotype was detected once. This rearrangement joins TRBV7-3 to TRBJ2-7; 7 nucleotides align to TRBD2. Germline loops: CDR1 SGHTA, CDR2 FQGTGA. After removal of 6 bases from V and 2 bases from J, the junction contained 4 bases not matched to a gene. CDR3 length: 13 residues. CDR3 bases: TGTGCCAGCAGAAAGACTAGCACCTACGAGCAGTACTTC. This gives the protein CASRKTSTYEQYF.

This clonotype has just a few counts. The V and J genes are TRBV5-1 and TRBJ2-3; D remains ambiguous. V lost 4 bases and J 2 bases, leaving 14 bases between the germline ends. Germline CDR1 SGHRS, CDR2 YFSETQ. The CDR3 loop spans 15 amino acids. CDR3 in amino acids: CASSLTTDYTDTQYF. The CDR3, as DNA: TGCGCCAGCAGCCTCACGACGGATTACACAGATACGCAGTATTTT.

This chain uses TRBV19 with TRBJ2-1; D possibly corresponds to TRBD1 (6 bases). The germline gives CDR1 LNHDA, CDR2 SQIVND (reference sequence). This CDR3 region has 13 residues. The ends were cut back, 7 bases at V and 9 bases at J, with 16 bases in the middle. The CDR3 here is CASTTGSYGEQFF. CDR3 in DNA: TGTGCCAGTACCACAGGGAGCTACGGTGAGCAGTTCTTC.

The sample holds a few counts of this clonotype. J is TRBJ1-2 and V is TRBV12-3 or TRBV12-4, with a possible D match to TRBD1 (5 bases). This CDR3 is 14 amino acids long. V was cut by 6 bases and J by 5 bases, with 16 bases left in between. Here the CDR3 reads CASRETVSLYGYTF. The CDR3 bases are TGTGCCAGCAGAGAGACAGTATCGCTTTATGGCTACACCTTC.

V and J are TRBV24-1 and TRBJ2-1; tentative D call: TRBD2 (6 bases). The germline CDR1 and CDR2 sequences are KGHDR and SFDVKD. The V end lost 4 bases, the J end lost 6 bases, and 15 bases lay between the germline ends. The CDR3 is 15 amino acids. Here the CDR3 DNA reads TGTGCCACCAGTGACCCTCACGGGAGTGTCAATGAGCAGTTCTTC. Protein sequence: CATSDPHGSVNEQFF.

This clonotype was observed a few times. The chain links TRBV15 to TRBJ2-7; D not resolved. The CDR3 contains 13 residues. Germline assignment: CDR1 LNHNV and CDR2 YYDKDF (reference sequence). V was pared by 3 bases and J by 5 bases, with 11 bases between. Here the CDR3 reads CATSRGRPNEQYF. The CDR3 region has the DNA TGTGCCACCAGCAGGGGAAGGCCGAACGAGCAGTACTTC.

V usage is TRBV5-1 and J usage is TRBJ2-7, with D maybe TRBD2 (6 bases). Trimming left V 1 base short and J 3 bases short, with 14 bases between. The CDR3 is 15 residues long. Germline V gives CDR1 SGHRS, CDR2 YFSETQ. The CDR3 loop is CASSLIGTSVYEQYF. CDR3 nucleotides: TGCGCCAGCAGCTTGATCGGGACTTCAGTCTACGAGCAGTACTTC.

The V gene is TRBV11-3, the J gene TRBJ2-1; 7 positions match TRBD2. Germline V gene data show CDR1 as SGHNT and CDR2 as YENEEA. The CDR3 totals 16 residues. V lost 4 bases, J lost 7 bases, and 13 bases stayed unmatched. This chain's CDR3 is CASSSEVGRLPNEQFF. CDR3 nucleotide sequence: TGTGCCAGCAGCTCAGAGGTCGGGAGGCTGCCGAATGAGCAGTTCTTC.

This clonotype was detected many times. The CDR3 coding sequence is TGTGCCATCAGTGGGGGACAGGGGGCCAACTACGAGCAGTACTTC. Translation gives CAISGGQGANYEQYF. The rearrangement joins TRBV10-3 to TRBJ2-7; TRBD1 matches 12 bases. This CDR3 has 15 residues. The V and J ends lost 4 bases and 3 bases, in that order; junction bases with no gene match: 4. The V gene's germline CDR1 is ENHRY and CDR2 SYGVKD.

This clonotype appeared a few times. This chain uses TRBV20-1 with TRBJ2-1; TRBD2 matches at 8 bases. With V trimmed by 1 base and J by 7 bases, 12 bases remained unmatched. Per germline, CDR1 DFQATT and CDR2 SNEGSKA (reference sequence). The CDR3 is 16 amino acids. The CDR3 region is CSARGSLGGGRNEQFF. In DNA form, the CDR3 reads TGCAGTGCTAGAGGCTCCCTCGGGGGGGGCCGGAATGAGCAGTTCTTC.

The chain couples TRBV7-8 to TRBJ2-4; 11 bases are a match to TRBD2. Germline CDR1 is SGHVS and CDR2 is FQNEAQ. There are 16 residues in the CDR3. V shed 4 bases, J shed 4 bases, and the junction held 6 bases outside the gene matches. In DNA form, the CDR3 reads TGTGCCAGCAGCTCAACCGGGACTAGCGGAAAAAACATTCAGTACTTC. This translates into CASSSTGTSGKNIQYF. Supplemented by reference TRBV7-8 and TRBJ2-4, the full variable domain reads GAGVSQSPRYKVAKRGQDVALRCDPISGHVSLFWYQQALGQGPEFLTYFQNEAQLDKSGLPSDRFFAERPEGSVSTLKIQRTQQEDSAVYLCASSSTGTSGKNIQYFGAGTRLSVL.

This clonotype was seen only a few times. The chain is built from TRBV9 and TRBJ2-2; no firm D call. The CDR3 is 14 amino acids. Trimming shortened V by 5 bases and J by 3 bases, and 11 bases separated the two germline ends. Germline-derived CDR1 and CDR2 are SGDLS and YYNGEE. The CDR3 sequence is CASRPLGDTGELFF. The CDR3 bases are TGTGCCAGCAGACCCCTAGGAGACACCGGGGAGCTGTTTTTT.

This clonotype was found a few times. J is TRBJ2-1 and V is TRBV29-1; no clear D. V was pared by 2 bases and J by 9 bases, with 5 bases between. The CDR3 consists of 10 residues. CDR1 and CDR2 (germline): SQVTM, ANQGSEA. The CDR3 coding sequence is TGCAGCGTTGAAAATATTGAGCAGTTCTTC. As protein: CSVENIEQFF.